This is a list of T cell receptor beta chains from one sample in a study of shared clonotypes between healthy human individuals. Profiling relied on immunoSEQ multiplex PCR, and the TCRdb table lists in-frame clones only, not all of them. The sample records 1,400,000 or so clones, 98% being singletons. Sample: naive CD4+ T cells sorted from blood. These receptors came from a man aged 25 to 40 in good health. CDR3s include the opening cysteine and the closing phenylalanine or tryptophan. D genes are given only for firm matches. Rows give clone size only sometimes, using once, few, many, or a class for an expanded clone.

D gene: -; J gene: TRBJ1-1; V gene: TRBV28; clone size: -; CDR3 protein: CASLTGDREAFF; CDR3 DNA: TGTGCCAGCCTCACTGGAGACAGAGAAGCTTTCTTT
D gene: -; J gene: TRBJ1-3; V gene: TRBV28; clone size: -; CDR3 protein: CASSPWDNYSGNTIYF; CDR3 DNA: TGTGCCAGCAGTCCCTGGGACAATTACTCTGGAAACACCATATATTTT
D gene: -; J gene: TRBJ2-1; V gene: TRBV2; clone size: -; CDR3 protein: CASSASSTYNEQFF; CDR3 DNA: TGTGCCAGCAGTGCTAGCTCCACCTACAATGAGCAGTTCTTC
D gene: TRBD1; J gene: TRBJ1-2; V gene: TRBV7-2; clone size: once; CDR3 protein: CASSWTGTANYGYTF; CDR3 DNA: TGTGCCAGCAGCTGGACCGGGACAGCGAACTATGGCTACACCTTC
D gene: -; J gene: TRBJ2-7; V gene: TRBV5-1; clone size: -; CDR3 protein: CASSLAQADYEQYF; CDR3 DNA: TGCGCCAGCAGCTTGGCCCAGGCTGACTACGAGCAGTACTTC
D gene: TRBD2; J gene: TRBJ2-1; V gene: TRBV29-1; clone size: -; CDR3 protein: CSVGLAGVNEQFF; CDR3 DNA: TGCAGCGTTGGACTAGCGGGAGTCAATGAGCAGTTCTTC
D gene: TRBD1; J gene: TRBJ2-7; V gene: TRBV6-1; clone size: -; CDR3 protein: CASSGSGTGFLYPYEQYF; CDR3 DNA: TGTGCCAGCAGTGGATCCGGGACAGGGTTTTTGTATCCCTACGAGCAGTACTTC
D gene: TRBD1; J gene: TRBJ1-5; V gene: TRBV28; clone size: -; CDR3 protein: CASRRTGGNQPQHF; CDR3 DNA: TGTGCCAGCAGAAGGACAGGGGGTAACCAGCCCCAGCATTTT
D gene: -; J gene: TRBJ1-1; V gene: TRBV9; clone size: -; CDR3 protein: CASSVDGGTEAFF; CDR3 DNA: TGTGCCAGCAGCGTGGATGGGGGCACTGAAGCTTTCTTT
D gene: TRBD2; J gene: TRBJ2-2; V gene: TRBV7-9; clone size: -; CDR3 protein: CASSIGGRLAGPNTGELFF; CDR3 DNA: TGTGCCAGCAGCATTGGAGGGCGACTAGCGGGACCGAACACCGGGGAGCTGTTTTTT
D gene: TRBD1; J gene: TRBJ2-3; V gene: TRBV18; clone size: -; CDR3 protein: CASSPLDRGDTQYF; CDR3 DNA: TGTGCCAGCTCACCACTCGACAGGGGGGATACGCAGTATTTT
D gene: TRBD1; J gene: TRBJ2-7; V gene: TRBV18; clone size: -; CDR3 protein: CASSPPGQGREQYF; CDR3 DNA: TGTGCCAGCTCACCACCTGGACAGGGTCGCGAGCAGTACTTC
D gene: TRBD2; J gene: TRBJ2-3; V gene: TRBV9; clone size: -; CDR3 protein: CASSVGLASSTDTQYF; CDR3 DNA: TGTGCCAGCAGCGTAGGACTAGCGAGTAGCACAGATACGCAGTATTTT
D gene: -; J gene: TRBJ2-1; V gene: TRBV6-5; clone size: -; CDR3 protein: CASSYSRAHNEQFF; CDR3 DNA: TGTGCCAGCAGTTACTCGCGGGCCCACAATGAGCAGTTCTTC
D gene: -; J gene: TRBJ1-1; V gene: TRBV5-6; clone size: few; CDR3 protein: CASSLPMNTEAFF; CDR3 DNA: TGTGCCAGCAGCTTGCCCATGAACACTGAAGCTTTCTTT
D gene: -; J gene: TRBJ1-5; V gene: TRBV2; clone size: -; CDR3 protein: CASSLEGHQPQHF; CDR3 DNA: TGTGCCAGCAGCCTCGAAGGGCACCAGCCCCAGCATTTT
D gene: TRBD2; J gene: TRBJ2-7; V gene: TRBV11-3; clone size: -; CDR3 protein: CASSFSGRASGEQYF; CDR3 DNA: TGTGCCAGCAGCTTTAGCGGGAGGGCCTCTGGCGAGCAGTACTTC
D gene: -; J gene: TRBJ2-5; V gene: TRBV13; clone size: -; CDR3 protein: CASSPRLGAETQYF; CDR3 DNA: TGTGCCAGCAGCCCCCGACTAGGGGCGGAGACCCAGTACTTC
D gene: -; J gene: TRBJ2-5; V gene: TRBV7-2; clone size: once; CDR3 protein: CASSAQRETQYF; CDR3 DNA: TGTGCCAGCAGCGCCCAGCGGGAGACCCAGTACTTC
D gene: -; J gene: TRBJ2-5; V gene: TRBV5-1; clone size: -; CDR3 protein: CASSVGQGGGRLAGTETQYF; CDR3 DNA: TGCGCCAGCAGCGTAGGACAGGGAGGGGGCCGTCTAGCGGGAACAGAGACCCAGTACTTC
D gene: -; J gene: TRBJ1-5; V gene: TRBV18; clone size: -; CDR3 protein: CASTDSNNQPQHF; CDR3 DNA: TGTGCCAGCACGGACAGTAACAATCAGCCCCAGCATTTT
D gene: TRBD2; J gene: TRBJ2-3; V gene: TRBV28; clone size: -; CDR3 protein: CASSWGGLDTQYF; CDR3 DNA: TGTGCCAGCAGTTGGGGGGGTTTAGATACGCAGTATTTT
D gene: TRBD2; J gene: TRBJ2-5; V gene: TRBV6-6; clone size: -; CDR3 protein: CASLGLAGGATQYF; CDR3 DNA: TGTGCCAGCCTGGGCCTAGCGGGAGGGGCGACCCAGTACTTC
D gene: -; J gene: TRBJ1-1; V gene: TRBV14; clone size: -; CDR3 protein: CASSQAYNTEAFF; CDR3 DNA: TGTGCCAGCAGCCAAGCTTATAACACTGAAGCTTTCTTT
D gene: TRBD2; J gene: TRBJ2-2; V gene: TRBV28; clone size: -; CDR3 protein: CASSSGSGPGELFF; CDR3 DNA: TGTGCCAGCAGTTCAGGTAGCGGGCCCGGGGAGCTGTTTTTT
D gene: -; J gene: TRBJ2-7; V gene: TRBV11-2; clone size: -; CDR3 protein: CASSLDRRVSYEQYF; CDR3 DNA: TGTGCCAGCAGCTTAGATCGACGGGTCTCCTACGAGCAGTACTTC
D gene: -; J gene: TRBJ2-7; V gene: TRBV5-1; clone size: -; CDR3 protein: CASSLLPSSYEQYF; CDR3 DNA: TGCGCCAGCAGCTTGTTACCCAGCTCCTACGAGCAGTACTTC
D gene: -; J gene: TRBJ1-2; V gene: TRBV27; clone size: -; CDR3 protein: CAGSSLGDNYGYTF; CDR3 DNA: TGTGCCGGCAGTTCCCTGGGGGATAACTATGGCTACACCTTC
D gene: -; J gene: TRBJ1-2; V gene: TRBV12-5; clone size: once; CDR3 protein: CASGLVREAGGPIYGYTF; CDR3 DNA: TGTGCTAGTGGTTTGGTACGAGAGGCCGGCGGGCCCATTTATGGCTACACCTTC
D gene: -; J gene: TRBJ2-7; V gene: TRBV6-1; clone size: -; CDR3 protein: CASSALSVIRGGQYF; CDR3 DNA: TGTGCCAGCAGCGCCCTGTCCGTAATACGAGGGGGGCAGTACTTC
D gene: TRBD2; J gene: TRBJ2-3; V gene: TRBV27; clone size: -; CDR3 protein: CASSGTSGRAWDTQYF; CDR3 DNA: TGTGCCAGCAGTGGGACTAGCGGGAGGGCATGGGATACGCAGTATTTT
D gene: -; J gene: TRBJ2-7; V gene: TRBV28; clone size: once; CDR3 protein: CASRYDRFAEQYF; CDR3 DNA: TGTGCCAGCAGGTATGACAGGTTCGCCGAGCAGTACTTC
D gene: -; J gene: TRBJ2-7; V gene: TRBV5-5; clone size: -; CDR3 protein: CASSLILGHNYEQYF; CDR3 DNA: TGTGCCAGCAGCTTGATTTTAGGTCATAACTACGAGCAGTACTTC
D gene: -; J gene: TRBJ2-3; V gene: TRBV11-2; clone size: -; CDR3 protein: CASRSIRGWTDTQYF; CDR3 DNA: TGTGCCAGCAGATCAATCAGGGGATGGACAGATACGCAGTATTTT
D gene: TRBD1; J gene: TRBJ2-7; V gene: TRBV14; clone size: once; CDR3 protein: CASSQGSTGRYEQYF; CDR3 DNA: TGTGCCAGCAGCCAAGGATCGACAGGGCGCTACGAGCAGTACTTC
D gene: -; J gene: TRBJ1-4; V gene: TRBV11-2; clone size: -; CDR3 protein: CASSLAGLFGEKLFF; CDR3 DNA: TGTGCCAGCAGCTTAGCCGGACTATTTGGTGAAAAACTGTTTTTT
D gene: TRBD1; J gene: TRBJ1-5; V gene: TRBV6-6; clone size: -; CDR3 protein: CASSLGQAYSNQPQHF; CDR3 DNA: TGTGCCAGCAGTTTGGGACAGGCCTATAGCAATCAGCCCCAGCATTTT
D gene: -; J gene: TRBJ2-7; V gene: TRBV5-5; clone size: once; CDR3 protein: CASSSPSYEQYF; CDR3 DNA: TGTGCCAGCAGCTCCCCTTCCTACGAGCAGTACTTC
D gene: -; J gene: TRBJ2-3; V gene: TRBV11-3; clone size: once; CDR3 protein: CASSSPSEDTQYF; CDR3 DNA: TGTGCCAGCAGCTCCCCTAGCGAGGATACGCAGTATTTT
D gene: -; J gene: TRBJ2-1; V gene: TRBV28; clone size: -; CDR3 protein: CASRPGGNEQFF; CDR3 DNA: TGTGCCAGCAGACCTGGGGGGAATGAGCAGTTCTTC
D gene: TRBD2; J gene: TRBJ2-3; V gene: TRBV28; clone size: -; CDR3 protein: CASRMGLAASTDTQYF; CDR3 DNA: TGTGCCAGCCGAATGGGACTAGCGGCTAGCACAGATACGCAGTATTTT
D gene: -; J gene: TRBJ1-3; V gene: TRBV18; clone size: -; CDR3 protein: CASSLLDRLLGGNTIYF; CDR3 DNA: TGTGCCAGCTCACTCCTCGATCGGCTCCTAGGTGGAAACACCATATATTTT
D gene: -; J gene: TRBJ2-5; V gene: TRBV29-1; clone size: -; CDR3 protein: CSVESLAETQYF; CDR3 DNA: TGCAGCGTTGAAAGCTTGGCGGAGACCCAGTACTTC
D gene: TRBD1; J gene: TRBJ2-7; V gene: TRBV7-2; clone size: -; CDR3 protein: CASSGRTGVGEQYF; CDR3 DNA: TGTGCCAGCAGCGGCCGGACAGGGGTTGGGGAGCAGTACTTC
D gene: -; J gene: TRBJ1-1; V gene: TRBV18; clone size: -; CDR3 protein: CASRLNTEAFF; CDR3 DNA: TGTGCCAGCCGCTTGAACACTGAAGCTTTCTTT
D gene: -; J gene: TRBJ2-3; V gene: TRBV5-1; clone size: -; CDR3 protein: CASSLLTDTQYF; CDR3 DNA: TGCGCCAGCAGCCTGCTCACAGATACGCAGTATTTT
D gene: -; J gene: TRBJ2-1; V gene: TRBV5-1; clone size: -; CDR3 protein: CASSYRVHEQFF; CDR3 DNA: TGCGCCAGCAGCTACAGGGTCCATGAGCAGTTCTTC
D gene: -; J gene: TRBJ2-7; V gene: TRBV4-3; clone size: -; CDR3 protein: CASSQVLGPGNEQYF; CDR3 DNA: TGCGCCAGCAGCCAAGTGTTAGGGCCGGGGAACGAGCAGTACTTC
D gene: -; J gene: TRBJ2-3; V gene: TRBV30; clone size: -; CDR3 protein: CAWSRGQLTDTQYF; CDR3 DNA: TGTGCCTGGAGCCGGGGGCAGCTCACAGATACGCAGTATTTT
D gene: -; J gene: TRBJ2-1; V gene: TRBV10-2; clone size: -; CDR3 protein: CASRPLEGAYNEQFF; CDR3 DNA: TGCGCCAGCAGACCACTAGAGGGGGCCTACAATGAGCAGTTCTTC
D gene: -; J gene: TRBJ2-5; V gene: TRBV29-1; clone size: -; CDR3 protein: CSVSTREMETQYF; CDR3 DNA: TGCAGCGTTTCGACGCGAGAGATGGAGACCCAGTACTTC